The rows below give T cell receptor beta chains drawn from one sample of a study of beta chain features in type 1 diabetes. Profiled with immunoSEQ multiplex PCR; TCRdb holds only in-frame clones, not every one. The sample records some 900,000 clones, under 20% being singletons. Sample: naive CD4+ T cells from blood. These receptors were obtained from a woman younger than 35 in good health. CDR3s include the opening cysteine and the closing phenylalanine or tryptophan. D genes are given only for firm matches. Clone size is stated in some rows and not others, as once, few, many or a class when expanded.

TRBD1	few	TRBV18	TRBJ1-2	TGTGCCAGCTCACTGGGACAGGGAGAGATTTATGGCTACACCTTC	CASSLGQGEIYGYTF
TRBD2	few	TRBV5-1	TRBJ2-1	TGCGCCAGCAGCCCATCGGGAGGACACAATGAGCAGTTCTTC	CASSPSGGHNEQFF
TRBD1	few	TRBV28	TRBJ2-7	TGTGCCAGCAGTTTGGGGACAGGGTTCTACGAGCAGTACTTC	CASSLGTGFYEQYF
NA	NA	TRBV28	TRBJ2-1	TGTGCCAGCAGTTTAGGTTTTGTGGGCCCTTACCCCTCCTACAATGAGCAGTTCTTC	CASSLGFVGPYPSYNEQFF
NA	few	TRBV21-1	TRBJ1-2	TGTGCCAGCAACCTCATAAGGGGGCGATGCGGTGGCTACACCTTC	CASNLIRGRCGGYTF
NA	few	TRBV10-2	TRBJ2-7	TGCGCCAGCAGTGCAGGGACGGGCGGGTCCTACGAGCAGTACTTC	CASSAGTGGSYEQYF
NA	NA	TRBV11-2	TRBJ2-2	TGTGCCAGCAGCTTAGTCCGGAAGAACACCGGGGAGCTGTTTTTT	CASSLVRKNTGELFF
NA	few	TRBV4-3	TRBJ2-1	TGCGCCAGCAGCCAATACGGCGGCGATGAGCAGTTCTTC	CASSQYGGDEQFF
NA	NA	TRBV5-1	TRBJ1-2	TGCGCCAGCAGCCTGGGACAAAGCTACTATGGCTACACCTTC	CASSLGQSYYGYTF
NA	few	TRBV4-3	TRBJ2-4	TGCGCCAGCAGCCAACGAGGGGGGTCTAACATTCAGTACTTC	CASSQRGGSNIQYF
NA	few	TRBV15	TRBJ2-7	TGTGCCACCAGCAGAGATGGGGGGCATCGGTACGAGCAGTACTTC	CATSRDGGHRYEQYF
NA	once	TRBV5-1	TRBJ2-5	TGCGCCAGCAGCTGGAGCATTGCCGAAGCTAATAGGCAGTACTTC	CASSWSIAEANRQYF
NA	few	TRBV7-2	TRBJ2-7	TGTGCCAGCAGCTTAGCGGGAACCCCCTACGAGCAGTACTTC	CASSLAGTPYEQYF
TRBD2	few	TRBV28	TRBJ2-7	TGTGCCAGCAGTTTTCGGGCGGGAGGGCCCGATCACGTCCGCTCCTACGAGCAGTACTTC	CASSFRAGGPDHVRSYEQYF
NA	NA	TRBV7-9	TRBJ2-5	TGTGCCAGCAGCCCTATCGGGGAGACCCAGTACTTC	CASSPIGETQYF
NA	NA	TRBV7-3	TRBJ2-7	TGTGCCAGCAGCGAAGCCAGGGGCGAGCAGTACTTC	CASSEARGEQYF
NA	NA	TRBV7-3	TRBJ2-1	TGTGCCAGCAGCTCCGCCGGGACCGTCCTCCCGAAGCAGTTCTTC	CASSSAGTVLPKQFF
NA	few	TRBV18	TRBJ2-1	TGTGCCAGCTCACCACCTGGCCAGGGGATTCGGAATGAGCAGTTCTTC	CASSPPGQGIRNEQFF
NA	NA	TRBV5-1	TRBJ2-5	TGCGCCAGCAGCTTGGCAGGGGTTACTAAAGAGACCCAGTACTTC	CASSLAGVTKETQYF
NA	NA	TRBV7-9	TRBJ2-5	TGTGCCAGCAGCTCAATACACCAGCGGTCGGGGGAGACCCAGTACTTC	CASSSIHQRSGETQYF